The 12 T cell receptor beta chains reported below all come from one sample, sequenced in a study of T cell repertoires in cytomegalovirus infection (dated by TCRdb to between 2018 and 2020). This sample was sequenced with an Illumina HiSeq 1500. TCRdb reprocessed the public reads (quality trimming at Q25 with fastp, clone calling with MiXCR) and kept in-frame beta chains. Each CDR3 protein appears once, grouped with its most common genes and DNA. This sample has 650,000 to 900,000 distinct CDR3 sequences in its table, and 25% to 30% of those were observed once. The ten largest clones represent under 15% of the sample. Interpreted using the paper, the treatment or condition label stands for: in vitro stimulation with specific CMV peptide epitopes to enrich CMV-specific T cells. These receptors have no known antigen. The source material was cultured CD8+ T cells from PBMCs, sampled from culture after CMV antigen stimulation. The receptors come from a human donor in good health (CMV status not recorded). Some clones in this sample may be carry-over from other donors' samples.

This clonotype was seen a few times. It may be a read error: a sequence one base away is much more abundant. This chain connects TRBV6-5 to TRBJ2-7, with 11 bases identical to TRBD1. V lost 2 bases and J lost 6; bases outside the gene matches: 3. This CDR3 region has 14 residues. Germline CDR1 and CDR2: MNHEY and SVGAGI. Written as DNA, the CDR3 is TGTGCCAGCAGTTACGGACAGGGGGCCTCCGAGCAGTACGTC. Its translation is CASSYGQGASEQYV.

This clonotype has a count of ten or more. The rearrangement uses TRBV12-3 or TRBV12-4 and TRBJ2-7; a possible D gene is TRBD2 (6 bases). The CDR3 is 15 residues long. The V gene lost 3 bases and the J gene lost 2 bases, with 14 bases spanning the gap. The CDR3 DNA reads TGTGCCAGCAGTTTTAGTGCGGGATCCCCCTACGAGCAGTACTTC. Its translation: CASSFSAGSPYEQYF.

This clonotype was detected many times. The V and J genes are TRBV12-3 or TRBV12-4 and TRBJ1-3; D gene uncertain. This CDR3 spans 12 amino acids. Deletions cut 7 bases from V and 5 bases from J, with 9 bases between. As DNA, the CDR3 is TGTGCCAGCACCCATGGGAGAAACACCATATATTTT. This gives the protein CASTHGRNTIYF.

V is TRBV29-1 and J is TRBJ1-2, with 9 bases aligning to TRBD1. Germline CDR1 reads SQVTM; CDR2 reads ANQGSEA. V lost 6 bases and J lost 7; bases outside the gene matches: 6. This CDR3 has 12 amino acids. The CDR3 DNA reads TGCAGCGTGCCGGACAGGGGTGGTGGCTACACCTTC. Translation gives CSVPDRGGGYTF.

This clonotype turned up a few times. The rearrangement joins TRBV7-2 to TRBJ2-1; a weak D match, TRBD2 (5 bases). Per germline, CDR1 SGHTA and CDR2 FQGNSA. With 4 bases removed from V and 3 bases from J, the gap between germline ends came to 13 bases. The CDR3 loop spans 15 amino acids. CDR3 DNA: TGTGCCAGCAGCTACGGAGGAGGTTTCTACAATGAGCAGTTCTTC. Its translation is CASSYGGGFYNEQFF. Full variable domain (outside the CDR3, taken from reference TRBV7-2 and TRBJ2-1): GAGVSQSPSNKVTEKGKDVELRCDPISGHTALYWYRQSLGQGLEFLIYFQGNSAPDKSGLPSDRFSAERTGGSVSTLTIQRTQQEDSAVYLCASSYGGGFYNEQFFGPGTRLTVL.

This chain links TRBV5-6 with TRBJ2-2, with TRBD2 matching 11 bases. From germline, CDR1 is SGHDT and CDR2 YYEEEE. J gave up 4 bases and V 4 bases, and 3 bases lay outside the gene matches. There are 15 residues in the CDR3. CDR3 in DNA: TGTGCCAGCAGCGAACTAGCGGGGGCCACCGGGGAGCTGTTTTTT. It yields the protein CASSELAGATGELFF.

In its sample, this clonotype was seen many times. The chain links TRBV7-8 to TRBJ2-7; D gene uncertain. The CDR3 has 15 residues. Germline V gene data show CDR1 as SGHVS and CDR2 as FQNEAQ. Trimming took off 4 bases at V and 1 base at J, with 14 bases between the two ends. CDR3 protein: CASSSIPRSSYEQYV. CDR3 bases: TGTGCCAGCAGCTCAATTCCCCGGAGTTCCTACGAGCAGTACGTC.

This clonotype was seen repeatedly, ten times or more. V gene TRBV10-3 combines with J gene TRBJ2-5; TRBD2 is a possible D gene (6 bases). Germline loops: CDR1 ENHRY, CDR2 SYGVKD. This CDR3 is 17 amino acids long. The V and J ends lost 9 bases and 2 bases respectively, with 25 bases between them. The CDR3 coding sequence is TGTGCCATAGGATTACCGGGACTTAGACGGTCACAAGAGACCCAGTACTTC. Protein sequence: CAIGLPGLRRSQETQYF.

This chain uses TRBV12-5 with TRBJ1-1; TRBD1 matches 8 bases. Trimming cost V 2 bases and J 4 bases; bases outside gene matches: 9. This CDR3 is 16 amino acids long. Germline assignment: CDR1 LGHNT and CDR2 FRNRAP. The CDR3 region has the DNA TGTGCTAGTGGTTTGTTTTTTGGACAGGGAGCCACTGAAGCTTTCTTT. Its protein is CASGLFFGQGATEAFF.

This clonotype was counted a few times. The chain carries TRBV20-1 and TRBJ2-7; 9 nucleotides line up with TRBD1. Looked up from germline, CDR1 is DFQATT and CDR2 is SNEGSKA (reference sequence). V lost 1 base, J lost 4 bases, and 5 bases stayed unmatched. The CDR3 runs to 14 residues. CDR3 loop: CSARALDRGYEQYF. The DNA for the CDR3 is TGCAGTGCTAGAGCCTTGGACAGGGGTTACGAGCAGTACTTC.

This chain uses TRBV6-1 with TRBJ1-4; D is ambiguous. CDR3 length: 14 amino acids. Trimming pared 2 bases from V and 7 bases from J, leaving 11 bases between. Germline assignment: CDR1 MNHNS and CDR2 SASEGT. Written as DNA, the CDR3 is TGTGCCAGCAGTGAACTATCGTCGAGTGAAAAACTGTTTTTT. This sequence encodes CASSELSSSEKLFF.

The chain uses TRBV12-3 or TRBV12-4 and TRBJ2-3; 13 nucleotides match TRBD2. The CDR3 consists of 15 residues. V gave up 8 bases and J gave up 7 bases; unmatched junction bases: 9. CDR3 loop: CASGGTSGVGNTQYF. The CDR3 DNA follows: TGTGCCAGCGGGGGGACTAGCGGGGTGGGGAATACGCAGTATTTT.